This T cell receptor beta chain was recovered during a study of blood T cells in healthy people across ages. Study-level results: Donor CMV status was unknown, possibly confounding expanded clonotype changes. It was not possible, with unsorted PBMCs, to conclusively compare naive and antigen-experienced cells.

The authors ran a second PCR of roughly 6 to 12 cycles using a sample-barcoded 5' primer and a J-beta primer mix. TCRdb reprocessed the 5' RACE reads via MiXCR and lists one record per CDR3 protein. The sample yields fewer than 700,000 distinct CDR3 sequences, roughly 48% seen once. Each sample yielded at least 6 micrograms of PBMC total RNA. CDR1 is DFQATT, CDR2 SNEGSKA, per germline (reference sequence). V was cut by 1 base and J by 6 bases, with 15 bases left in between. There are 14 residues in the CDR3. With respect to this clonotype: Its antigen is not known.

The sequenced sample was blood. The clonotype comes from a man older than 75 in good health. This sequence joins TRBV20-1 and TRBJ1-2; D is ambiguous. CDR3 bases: TGCAGTGCTAGAGGGAGGGTGATTGTAAATGGCTACACCTTC. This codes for CSARGRVIVNGYTF.